The next 4 T cell receptor beta chains were all read from a single sample in a study of naive and memory T cell subsets. Both TRBC1 and TRBC2 were covered by a beta constant-region primer of two equimolar oligonucleotides. Four rounds of PCR amplified the ligated cDNA using nested alpha and beta constant-region primers plus SP2. TCRdb ran MiXCR on the UMI-ligation and nested PCR reads and lists one entry per CDR3 protein. Of several thousand distinct CDR3 sequences listed, roughly 5.5% are singletons. Sequencing input: effector memory CD8+ T cells from blood. Indicated subset: effector memory, CD45RA- CD27-. The receptors come from a human donor in good health.

This clonotype was found many times. This rearrangement joins TRBV4-3 to TRBJ1-3, with no clear D. CDR1 and CDR2 (germline): LGHNA, YSLEER. The CDR3 has 15 amino acids. V lost 1 base and J 2 bases, leaving 9 bases between the germline ends. DNA for the CDR3: TGCGCCAGCAGCCAAGCAGCAGTCACTGGAAACACCATATATTTT. Amino acids: CASSQAAVTGNTIYF.

V is TRBV4-1 and J is TRBJ1-5, with D uncertain. This CDR3 region has 16 residues. Per the germline V gene, CDR1 is MGHRA and CDR2 is YSYEKL. V was cut by 4 bases and J by 0 bases, with 13 bases left in between. CDR3 in amino acids: CASSLEGRNSNQPQHF. The CDR3 DNA reads as TGCGCCAGCAGCCTGGAAGGGCGGAATAGCAATCAGCCCCAGCATTTT.

This clonotype was found many times. The rearrangement joins TRBV28 to TRBJ2-7; the match to TRBD1 covers 10 bases. Germline lookup yields CDR1 MDHEN and CDR2 SYDVKM. The junction had 15 bases not matched to a gene; V was cut back by 5 bases and J by 5 bases. The CDR3 is 17 amino acids. As DNA, the CDR3 is TGTGCCAGCAGTCCCCCCATAACGGGGACAGGGGAGGACGAGCAGTACTTC. Its translation: CASSPPITGTGEDEQYF.

The gene calls are TRBV28 and TRBJ2-7; D might be TRBD1 (5 bases). CDR1 and CDR2 (germline): MDHEN, SYDVKM. Trimming cost V 3 bases and J 4 bases, with 13 bases left between them. This CDR3 comprises 14 residues. CDR3 in amino acids: CASSFSGAWYEQYF. The CDR3, as DNA: TGTGCCAGCAGTTTTAGTGGGGCTTGGTACGAGCAGTACTTC. Complete variable domain (other parts from reference TRBV28 and TRBJ2-7): DVKVTQSSRYLVKRTGEKVFLECVQDMDHENMFWYRQDPGLGLRLIYFSYDVKMKEKGDIPEGYSVSREKKERFSLILESASTNQTSMYLCASSFSGAWYEQYFGPGTRLTVT.